This TCR beta chain was sequenced in a study of shared clonotypes between healthy human individuals. After removal of 4 bases from V and 6 bases from J, the junction contained 14 bases not matched to a gene. There are 17 residues in the CDR3. Germline CDR1 reads SGHDT; CDR2 reads YYEEEE. TCRdb's copy holds only in-frame clones and misses some; the assay was immunoSEQ multiplex PCR. This sample has about 750,000 clones, with over 90% found just once. CD8 cells classed as naive were CD45RO-negative and positively selected for CCR7, excluding terminally differentiated effector memory CD45RA+ cells. The sequence derives from a man aged 30-40 years in good health. Specimen: naive CD8+ T cells sorted from blood. The rearrangement joins TRBV5-6 to TRBJ1-5; 9 positions match TRBD1. Written as DNA, the CDR3 is TGTGCCAGCAGCCTAGGACAGGGGAAGAGGGAGGCTCAGCCCCAGCATTTT. Its translation: CASSLGQGKREAQPQHF. The complete variable domain, with remaining parts taken from reference TRBV5-6 and TRBJ1-5, reads DAGVTQSPTHLIKTRGQQVTLRCSPKSGHDTVSWYQQALGQGPQFIFQYYEEEERQRGNFPDRFSGHQFPNYSSELNVNALLLGDSALYLCASSLGQGKREAQPQHFGDGTRLSIL.